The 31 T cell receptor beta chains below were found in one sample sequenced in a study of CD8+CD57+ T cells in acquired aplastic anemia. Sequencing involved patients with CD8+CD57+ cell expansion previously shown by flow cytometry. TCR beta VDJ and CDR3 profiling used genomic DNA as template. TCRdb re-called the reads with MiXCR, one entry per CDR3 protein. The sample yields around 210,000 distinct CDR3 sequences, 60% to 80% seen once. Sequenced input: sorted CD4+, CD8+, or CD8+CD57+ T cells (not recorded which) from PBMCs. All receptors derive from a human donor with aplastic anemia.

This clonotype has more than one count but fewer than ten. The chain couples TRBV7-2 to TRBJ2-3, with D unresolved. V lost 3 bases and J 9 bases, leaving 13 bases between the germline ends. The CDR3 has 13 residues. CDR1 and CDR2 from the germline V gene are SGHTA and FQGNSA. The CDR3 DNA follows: TGTGCCAGCAGCTTCCGGAGTCGTCAAACGCAGTATTTT. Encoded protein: CASSFRSRQTQYF.

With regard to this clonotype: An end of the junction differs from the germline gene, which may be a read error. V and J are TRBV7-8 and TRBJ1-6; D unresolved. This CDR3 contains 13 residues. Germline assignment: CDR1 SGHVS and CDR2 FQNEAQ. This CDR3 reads CASSLEYKSPLHF. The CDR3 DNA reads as TGTGCCAGCAGCTTAGAGTATAAATCACCCCTCCACTTT.

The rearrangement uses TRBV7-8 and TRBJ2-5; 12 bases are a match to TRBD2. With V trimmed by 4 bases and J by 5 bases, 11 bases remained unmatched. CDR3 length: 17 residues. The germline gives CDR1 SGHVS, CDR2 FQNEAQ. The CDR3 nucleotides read TGTGCCAGCAGCTCTGGACTAGCGGGGCGAGCGGGTGAGACCCAGTACTTC. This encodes CASSSGLAGRAGETQYF.

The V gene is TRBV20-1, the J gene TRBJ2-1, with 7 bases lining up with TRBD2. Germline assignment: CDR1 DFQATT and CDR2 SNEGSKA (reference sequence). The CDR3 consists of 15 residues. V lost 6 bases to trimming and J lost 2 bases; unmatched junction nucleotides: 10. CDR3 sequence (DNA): TGCAGTGCCGAGTCTCAAAGCGGGGCCTACAATGAGCAGTTCTTC. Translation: CSAESQSGAYNEQFF.

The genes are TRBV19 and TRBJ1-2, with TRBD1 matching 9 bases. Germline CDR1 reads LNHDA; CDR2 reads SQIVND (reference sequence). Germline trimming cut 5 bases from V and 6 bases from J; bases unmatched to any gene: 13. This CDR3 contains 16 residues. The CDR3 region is CASSPVPGQGRNGYTF. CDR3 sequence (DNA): TGTGCCAGTAGTCCTGTTCCGGGACAGGGTAGAAATGGCTACACCTTC. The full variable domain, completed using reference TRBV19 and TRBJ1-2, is DGGITQSPKYLFRKEGQNVTLSCEQNLNHDAMYWYRQDPGQGLRLIYYSQIVNDFQKGDIAEGYSVSREKKESFPLTVTSAQKNPTAFYLCASSPVPGQGRNGYTFGSGTRLTVV.

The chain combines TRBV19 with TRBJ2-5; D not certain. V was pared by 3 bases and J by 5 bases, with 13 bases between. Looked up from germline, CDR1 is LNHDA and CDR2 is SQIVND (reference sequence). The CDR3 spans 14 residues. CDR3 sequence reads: CASSIYDGSETQYF. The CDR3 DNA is TGTGCCAGTAGTATCTATGATGGGTCGGAGACCCAGTACTTC.

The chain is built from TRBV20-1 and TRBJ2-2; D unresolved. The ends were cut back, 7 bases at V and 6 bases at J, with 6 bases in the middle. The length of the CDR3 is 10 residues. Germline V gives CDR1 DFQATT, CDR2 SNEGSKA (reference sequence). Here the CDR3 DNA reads TGCAGTGTTCAGTCCGGGGAGCTGTTTTTT. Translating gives CSVQSGELFF.

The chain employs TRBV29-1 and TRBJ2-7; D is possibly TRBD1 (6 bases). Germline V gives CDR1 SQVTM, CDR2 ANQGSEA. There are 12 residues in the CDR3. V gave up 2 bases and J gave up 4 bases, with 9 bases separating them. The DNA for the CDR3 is TGCAGCGTTGAAACAGGGCCTTACGAGCAGTACTTC. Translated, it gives CSVETGPYEQYF.

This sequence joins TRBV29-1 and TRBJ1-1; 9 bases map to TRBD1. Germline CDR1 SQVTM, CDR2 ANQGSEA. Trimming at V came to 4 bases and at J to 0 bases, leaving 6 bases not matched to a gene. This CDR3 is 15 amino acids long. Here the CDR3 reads CSVGNRGRVNTEAFF. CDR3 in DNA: TGCAGCGTTGGGAACAGGGGGCGCGTGAACACTGAAGCTTTCTTT.

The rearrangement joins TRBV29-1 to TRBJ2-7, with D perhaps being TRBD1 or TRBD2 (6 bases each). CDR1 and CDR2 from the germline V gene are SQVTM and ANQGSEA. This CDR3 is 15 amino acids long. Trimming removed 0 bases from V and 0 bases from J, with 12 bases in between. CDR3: CSVEDPGGPSYEQYF. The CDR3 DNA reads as TGCAGCGTTGAAGATCCCGGGGGCCCCTCCTACGAGCAGTACTTC.

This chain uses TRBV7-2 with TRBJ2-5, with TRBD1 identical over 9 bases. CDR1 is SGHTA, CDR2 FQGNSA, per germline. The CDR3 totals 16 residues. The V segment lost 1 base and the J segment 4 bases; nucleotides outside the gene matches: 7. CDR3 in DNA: TGTGCCAGCAGCTTAGGCGGGACAGGGAGGATAGAGACCCAGTACTTC. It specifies CASSLGGTGRIETQYF.

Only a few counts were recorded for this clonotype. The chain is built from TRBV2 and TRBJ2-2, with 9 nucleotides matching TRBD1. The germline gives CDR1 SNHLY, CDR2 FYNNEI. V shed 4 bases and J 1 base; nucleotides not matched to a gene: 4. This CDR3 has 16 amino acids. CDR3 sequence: CASSAQGAKNTGELFF. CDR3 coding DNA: TGTGCCAGCAGTGCACAGGGGGCTAAGAACACCGGGGAGCTGTTTTTT. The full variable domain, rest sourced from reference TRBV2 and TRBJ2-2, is EPEVTQTPSHQVTQMGQEVILRCVPISNHLYFYWYRQILGQKVEFLVSFYNNEISEKSEIFDDQFSVERPDGSNFTLKIRSTKLEDSAMYFCASSAQGAKNTGELFFGEGSRLTVL.

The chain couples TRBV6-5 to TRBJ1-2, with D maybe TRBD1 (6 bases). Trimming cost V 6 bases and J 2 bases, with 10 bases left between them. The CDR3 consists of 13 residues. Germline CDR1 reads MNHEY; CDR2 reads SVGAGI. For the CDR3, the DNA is TGTGCCAGCAGCTCCGACAGGAACTATGGCTACACCTTC. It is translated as CASSSDRNYGYTF.

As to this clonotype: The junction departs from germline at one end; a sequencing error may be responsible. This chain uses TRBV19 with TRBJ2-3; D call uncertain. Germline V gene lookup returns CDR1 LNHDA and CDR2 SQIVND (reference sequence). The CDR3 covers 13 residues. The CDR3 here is CASSTVNTDTQYF. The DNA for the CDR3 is TGTGCTAGTAGTACAGTCAACACAGATACGCAGTATTTT.

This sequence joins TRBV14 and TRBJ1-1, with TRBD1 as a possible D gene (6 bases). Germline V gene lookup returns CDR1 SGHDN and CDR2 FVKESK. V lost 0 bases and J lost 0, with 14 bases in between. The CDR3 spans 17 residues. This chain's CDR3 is CASSQDLQGRMNTEAFF. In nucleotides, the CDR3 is TGTGCCAGCAGCCAAGATTTGCAGGGGCGAATGAACACTGAAGCTTTCTTT.

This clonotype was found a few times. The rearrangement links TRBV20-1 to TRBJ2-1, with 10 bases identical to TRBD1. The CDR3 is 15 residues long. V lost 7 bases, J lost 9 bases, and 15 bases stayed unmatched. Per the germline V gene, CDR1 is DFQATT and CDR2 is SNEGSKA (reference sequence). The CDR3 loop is CSGEGAMTGGSEQFF. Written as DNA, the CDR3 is TGCAGTGGAGAGGGAGCGATGACAGGGGGCAGTGAGCAGTTCTTC.

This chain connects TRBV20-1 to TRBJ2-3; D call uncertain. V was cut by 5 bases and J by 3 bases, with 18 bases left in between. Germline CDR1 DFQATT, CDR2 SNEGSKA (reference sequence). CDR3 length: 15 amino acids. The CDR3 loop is CSAPTVSRRTDTQYF. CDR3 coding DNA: TGCAGTGCTCCGACCGTATCCCGAAGGACAGATACGCAGTATTTT.

CDR3 loop: CASRGGRGGPNTGELFF. CDR3 nucleotides: TGTGCCAGCCGGGGGGGACGCGGGGGGCCGAACACCGGGGAGCTGTTTTTT. This chain joins TRBV7-3 and TRBJ2-2, with TRBD2 matching 8 bases. J was trimmed by 0 bases and V by 8 bases; bases with no gene match: 11. The CDR3 runs to 17 residues. CDR1 SGHTA and CDR2 FQGTGA come from the germline V gene. Drawing the rest from reference TRBV7-3 and TRBJ2-2, the complete variable domain is GAGVSQTPSNKVTEKGKYVELRCDPISGHTALYWYRQSLGQGPEFLIYFQGTGAADDSGLPNDRFFAVRPEGSVSTLKIQRTERGDSAVYLCASRGGRGGPNTGELFFGEGSRLTVL.

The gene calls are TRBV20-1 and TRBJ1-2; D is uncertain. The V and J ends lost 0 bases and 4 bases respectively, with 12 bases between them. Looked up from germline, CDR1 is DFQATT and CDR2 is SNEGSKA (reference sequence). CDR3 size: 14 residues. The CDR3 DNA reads TGCAGTGCTAGAGATGCAGGAGACTCCTATGGCTACACCTTC. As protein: CSARDAGDSYGYTF.

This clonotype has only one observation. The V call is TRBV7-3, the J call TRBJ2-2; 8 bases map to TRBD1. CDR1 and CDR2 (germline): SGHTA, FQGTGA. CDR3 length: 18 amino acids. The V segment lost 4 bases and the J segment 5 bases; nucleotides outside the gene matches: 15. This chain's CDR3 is CASSSLDRGVIGTGELFF. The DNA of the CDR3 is TGTGCCAGCAGCTCCCTCGACAGGGGAGTAATAGGGACCGGGGAGCTGTTTTTT.

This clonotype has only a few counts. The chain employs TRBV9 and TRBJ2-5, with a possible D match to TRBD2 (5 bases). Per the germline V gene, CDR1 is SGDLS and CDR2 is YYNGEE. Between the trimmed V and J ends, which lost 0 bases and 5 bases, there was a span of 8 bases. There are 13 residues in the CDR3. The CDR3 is CASSVERIETQYF. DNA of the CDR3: TGTGCCAGCAGCGTAGAGCGGATCGAGACCCAGTACTTC.

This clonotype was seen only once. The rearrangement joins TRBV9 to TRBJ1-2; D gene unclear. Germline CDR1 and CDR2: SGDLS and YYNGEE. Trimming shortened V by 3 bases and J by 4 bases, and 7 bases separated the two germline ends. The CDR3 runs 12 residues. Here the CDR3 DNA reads TGTGCCAGCAGCGCCTTAGGCTATGGCTACACCTTC. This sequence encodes CASSALGYGYTF.

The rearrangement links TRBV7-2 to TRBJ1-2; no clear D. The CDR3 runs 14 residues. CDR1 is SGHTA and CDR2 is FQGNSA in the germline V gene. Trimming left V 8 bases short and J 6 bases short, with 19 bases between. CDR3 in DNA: TGTGCCAGCTCCCTGGGGAGCTATATGGATGGCTACACCTTC. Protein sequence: CASSLGSYMDGYTF. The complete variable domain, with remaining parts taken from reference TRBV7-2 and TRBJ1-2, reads GAGVSQSPSNKVTEKGKDVELRCDPISGHTALYWYRQSLGQGLEFLIYFQGNSAPDKSGLPSDRFSAERTGGSVSTLTIQRTQQEDSAVYLCASSLGSYMDGYTFGSGTRLTVV.

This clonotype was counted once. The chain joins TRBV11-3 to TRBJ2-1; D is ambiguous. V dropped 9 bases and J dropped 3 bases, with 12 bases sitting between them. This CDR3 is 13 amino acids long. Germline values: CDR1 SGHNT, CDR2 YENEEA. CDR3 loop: CASSPDGYNEQFF. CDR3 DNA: TGTGCCAGTAGTCCAGACGGCTACAATGAGCAGTTCTTC.

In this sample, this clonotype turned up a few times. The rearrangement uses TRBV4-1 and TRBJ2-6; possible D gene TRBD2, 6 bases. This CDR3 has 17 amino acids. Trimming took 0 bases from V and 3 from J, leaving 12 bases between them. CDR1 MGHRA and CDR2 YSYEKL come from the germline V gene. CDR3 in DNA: TGCGCCAGCAGCCAAGATCAGGCTAGCGTTGGGGCCAACGTCCTGACTTTC. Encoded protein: CASSQDQASVGANVLTF.

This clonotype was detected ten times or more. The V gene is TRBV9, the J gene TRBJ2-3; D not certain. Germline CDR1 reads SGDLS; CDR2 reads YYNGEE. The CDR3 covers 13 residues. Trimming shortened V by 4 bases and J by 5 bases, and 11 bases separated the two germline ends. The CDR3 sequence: CASSPKNEDTQYF. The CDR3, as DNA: TGTGCCAGCAGCCCCAAGAATGAAGATACGCAGTATTTT.

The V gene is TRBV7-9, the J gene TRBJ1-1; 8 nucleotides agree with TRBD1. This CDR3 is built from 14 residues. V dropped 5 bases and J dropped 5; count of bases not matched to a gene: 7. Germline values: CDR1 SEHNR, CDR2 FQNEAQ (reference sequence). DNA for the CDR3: TGTGCCAGCAGCACTCCAGGGGGCGGAACTGAAGCTTTCTTT. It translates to CASSTPGGGTEAFF. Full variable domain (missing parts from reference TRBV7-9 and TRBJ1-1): DTGVSQNPRHKITKRGQNVTFRCDPISEHNRLYWYRQTLGQGPEFLTYFQNEAQLEKSRLLSDRFSAERPKGSFSTLEIQRTEQGDSAMYLCASSTPGGGTEAFFGQGTRLTVV.

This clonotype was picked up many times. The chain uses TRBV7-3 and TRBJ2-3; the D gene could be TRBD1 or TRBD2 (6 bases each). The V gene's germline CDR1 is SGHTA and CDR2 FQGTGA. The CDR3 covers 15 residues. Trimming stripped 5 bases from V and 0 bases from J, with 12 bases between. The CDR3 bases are TGTGCCAGCAGCACTGTGGGGGGCAGCACAGATACGCAGTATTTT. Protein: CASSTVGGSTDTQYF. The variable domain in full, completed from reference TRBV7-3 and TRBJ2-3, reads GAGVSQTPSNKVTEKGKYVELRCDPISGHTALYWYRQSLGQGPEFLIYFQGTGAADDSGLPNDRFFAVRPEGSVSTLKIQRTERGDSAVYLCASSTVGGSTDTQYFGPGTRLTVL.

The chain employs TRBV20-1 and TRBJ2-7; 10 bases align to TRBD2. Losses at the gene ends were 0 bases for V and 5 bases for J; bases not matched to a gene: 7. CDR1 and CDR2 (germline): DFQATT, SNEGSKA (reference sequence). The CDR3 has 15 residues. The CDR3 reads CSAREASGRVHEQYF. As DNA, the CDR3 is TGCAGTGCTAGAGAAGCTAGCGGGAGAGTTCACGAGCAGTACTTC.

CDR3 nucleotide sequence: TGCAGTGCTAGGGGGTCAGAATACAATGAGCAGTTCTTC. Its protein is CSARGSEYNEQFF. The chain employs TRBV20-1 and TRBJ2-1; D unresolved. There are 13 residues in the CDR3. V lost 3 bases and J lost 4, with 10 bases in between. Germline CDR1 and CDR2: DFQATT and SNEGSKA (reference sequence).

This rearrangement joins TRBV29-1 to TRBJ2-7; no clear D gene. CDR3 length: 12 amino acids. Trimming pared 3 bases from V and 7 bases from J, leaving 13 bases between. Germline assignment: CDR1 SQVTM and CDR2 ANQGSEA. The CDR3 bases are TGCAGCGTTGAGATCCGCCCGGATGAGCAGTACTTC. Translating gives CSVEIRPDEQYF.